This T cell receptor delta chain appears in the sequencing data of a study of γδ T cells in repeated Plasmodium falciparum infection (dated by TCRdb to the early 2020s). Background for the entire study: The natural-infection arm enrolled Malian children exposed to intense seasonal malaria transmission and compared the Malian children with Australian children matched for age and gender. The study examined how repeated Plasmodium falciparum infection shapes the human gammadelta T cell repertoire, using natural infection in Mali and controlled human malaria infection. Malian gammadelta TCR repertoires were analysed cross-sectionally in periods with no transmission and longitudinally across episodes of acute febrile malaria. Controlled-infection subjects were sampled at baseline, immediately before selected infections, and 21 days after each infection. Five malaria-naive U.S. adults underwent four controlled human malaria infections by bites from P. falciparum NF54-infected Anopheles stephensi mosquitoes over approximately 640 days. Results the study describes overall, beyond this receptor: Vgamma9/Vdelta2+ TCR repertoires kept a highly stable polyclonal repertoire across time and infection, and many TCRgamma sequences overlapped between individuals. In Vdelta2-negative gammadelta TCR repertoires, which were largely Vdelta1+, repeated controlled infections appeared to drive waves of new clonotype selection. The Malian cohort came from a small rural village of predominantly one ethnic group, limiting generalizability. Compared with Australian children, Malian children appeared to have Vdelta2-negative gammadelta TCR repertoires that were more clonally expanded, less diverse and less shared. Analysis of inter-individual variability in gammadelta T cell responses was limited by the small size of the controlled-infection cohort.

The library was prepared using multiplex PCR. Sequenced on an Illumina MiSeq. Both TCR gamma (TRG) and TCR delta (TRD) chains were sequenced from each sorted gammadelta T cell sample. The authors processed their data as follows. Repertoire analyses included clonotype tree plots, accumulated frequency of the top 20 clonotypes, diversity index (DI) and D75 metrics. TCRdb processed the public reads again with the CATT caller, after which rows with matching DNA were combined. These V and J calls are TCRdb output, not the study's own analysis. This sample holds tens of thousands of delta-chain clones; approximately 1% were observed only once. The ten largest account for 9.5% to 10% of the sample. Here V drops 4 bases and J drops 0 bases, and the junction holds 20 bases not matched to any gene. The CDR3 numbers 21 residues from cysteine through phenylalanine. The kept DNA is CDR3 alone, 63 bases in frame from the first base. CDR1 and CDR2, per the germline V gene, are GEAIGNYY and EKD.

This clone has ten or more counts. This clone's antigen is unknown. Base qualities were left out, and no much larger clone turns up one base away. This CDR3 is also generated by other DNA sequences in the sample. For bulk TCR repertoire analysis, Vgamma9/Vdelta2+ and Vdelta2-negative gammadelta T cell populations were flow-sorted out of peripheral blood mononuclear cells. This clonotype originated in a pool of human donors (malaria-infected and uninfected, not separated). Recombination joined TRDV2 with TRDJ1; 12 bases in the middle match TRDD3. The sequenced sample consisted of gamma-delta T cells from blood. The bases are TGTGCCTGTGAGAAACTAGGACTGGGGGATACAACCTACTCTGACACCGATAAACTCATCTTT. Translated, this is CACEKLGLGDTTYSDTDKLIF.